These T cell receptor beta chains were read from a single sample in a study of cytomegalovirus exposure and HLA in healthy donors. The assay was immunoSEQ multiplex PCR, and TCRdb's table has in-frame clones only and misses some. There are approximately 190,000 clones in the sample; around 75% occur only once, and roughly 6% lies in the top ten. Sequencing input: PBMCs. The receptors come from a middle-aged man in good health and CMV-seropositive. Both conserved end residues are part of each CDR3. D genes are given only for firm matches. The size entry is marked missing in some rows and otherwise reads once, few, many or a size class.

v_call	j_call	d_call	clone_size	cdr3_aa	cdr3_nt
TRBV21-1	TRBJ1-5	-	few	CAKTGTGVKFDSNQPQHF	TGTGCCAAGACCGGGACAGGGGTTAAATTTGATAGCAATCAGCCCCAGCATTTT
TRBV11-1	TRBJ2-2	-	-	CAGALGGIGELFF	TGTGCCGGGGCCCTCGGGGGTATCGGGGAGCTGTTTTTT
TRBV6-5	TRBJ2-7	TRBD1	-	CASSHTGTGIYEQYF	TGTGCCAGCAGCCATACCGGGACAGGGATCTACGAGCAGTACTTC
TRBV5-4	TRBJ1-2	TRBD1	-	CASSRPGTGSYGYTF	TGTGCCAGCAGCCGACCGGGGACAGGGAGCTATGGCTACACCTTC
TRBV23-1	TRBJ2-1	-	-	CATFSGREQFF	TGCGCCACTTTCTCAGGGAGGGAGCAGTTCTTC
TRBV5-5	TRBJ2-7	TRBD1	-	CASSSRDRSYEQYF	TGTGCCAGCAGCTCCCGGGACAGATCCTACGAGCAGTACTTC
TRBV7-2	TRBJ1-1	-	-	CASTLGGGGGTEAFF	TGTGCCAGCACCCTGGGCGGGGGAGGGGGCACTGAAGCTTTCTTT
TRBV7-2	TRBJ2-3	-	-	CASSASQYPQYF	TGTGCCAGCAGCGCTAGTCAGTATCCGCAGTATTTT
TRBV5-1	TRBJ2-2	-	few	CASSLDGTGELFF	TGCGCCAGCAGCTTGGACGGGACCGGGGAGCTGTTTTTT
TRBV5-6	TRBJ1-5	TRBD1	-	CASSSSGQGAFGQPQHF	TGTGCCAGCAGCAGCTCGGGGCAGGGGGCCTTCGGGCAGCCCCAGCATTTT
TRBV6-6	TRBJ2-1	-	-	CASSYSEGGNEQFF	TGTGCCAGCAGTTACTCGGAAGGGGGCAATGAGCAGTTCTTC
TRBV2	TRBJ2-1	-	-	CASSLQGVGEQFF	TGTGCCAGCAGCCTACAGGGTGTAGGTGAGCAGTTCTTC
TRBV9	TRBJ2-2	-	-	CASTPGANTGELFF	TGTGCCAGCACCCCAGGGGCCAACACCGGGGAGCTGTTTTTT
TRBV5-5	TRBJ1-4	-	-	CASSPRGFATNEKLFF	TGTGCCAGCAGCCCAAGGGGGTTTGCAACTAATGAAAAACTGTTTTTT
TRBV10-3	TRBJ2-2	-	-	CAIRQDPGELFF	TGTGCCATCAGACAGGATCCCGGGGAGCTGTTTTTT
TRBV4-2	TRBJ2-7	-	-	CASSPSLLRLDEQYF	TGTGCCAGCAGCCCTTCATTACTGAGATTGGACGAGCAGTACTTC
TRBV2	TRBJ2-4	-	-	CASIGAKNIQYF	TGTGCCAGCATCGGAGCCAAAAACATTCAGTACTTC
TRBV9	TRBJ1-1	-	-	CASSPIEISGTEAFF	TGTGCCAGCAGCCCAATTGAAATCAGCGGCACTGAAGCTTTCTTT
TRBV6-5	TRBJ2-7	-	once	CASGHYEQYF	TGTGCCAGCGGACACTACGAGCAGTACTTC
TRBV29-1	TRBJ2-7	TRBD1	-	CSVEEGNQGAYEQYF	TGCAGCGTTGAAGAGGGGAACCAGGGGGCTTACGAGCAGTACTTC
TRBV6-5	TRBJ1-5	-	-	CASSFTRDSNQPQHF	TGTGCCAGCAGTTTTACCAGGGATAGCAATCAGCCCCAGCATTTT
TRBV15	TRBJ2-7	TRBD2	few	CATSFRPLAGLYEQYF	TGTGCCACCAGCTTTCGACCCCTAGCGGGGTTATACGAGCAGTACTTC
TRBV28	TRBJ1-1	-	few	CASSLTDTEAFF	TGTGCCAGCAGTTTAACGGACACTGAAGCTTTCTTT
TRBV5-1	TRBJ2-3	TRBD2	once	CASSVPASGGATDTQYF	TGCGCCAGCAGCGTACCAGCTAGCGGGGGGGCTACAGATACGCAGTATTTT
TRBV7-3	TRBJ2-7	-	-	CASSFTGLEQYF	TGTGCCAGCAGCTTTACAGGGCTCGAGCAGTACTTC
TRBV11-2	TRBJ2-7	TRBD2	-	CASNLRAGEQYF	TGTGCCAGCAACCTTAGAGCGGGGGAGCAGTACTTC
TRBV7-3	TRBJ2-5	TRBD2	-	CASSLRAGGMETQYF	TGTGCCAGCAGCTTAAGGGCGGGGGGGATGGAGACCCAGTACTTC
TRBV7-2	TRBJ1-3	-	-	CASSYTGFQPGNTIYF	TGTGCCAGCAGCTATACAGGTTTCCAACCTGGAAACACCATATATTTT
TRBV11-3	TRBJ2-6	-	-	CASSSPTLDSSNVLTF	TGTGCCAGCAGCTCACCTACCCTGGACTCTTCCAACGTCCTGACTTTC
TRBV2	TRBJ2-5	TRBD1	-	CASSEDRGDETQYF	TGTGCCAGCAGTGAAGACAGGGGTGATGAGACCCAGTACTTC
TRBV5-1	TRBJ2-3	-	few	CASSFRTDSTDTQYF	TGCGCCAGCAGCTTTCGGACAGATAGCACAGATACGCAGTATTTT
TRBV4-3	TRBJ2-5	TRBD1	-	CASSEGQGWGQETQYF	TGCGCCAGCAGCGAAGGACAGGGCTGGGGGCAAGAGACCCAGTACTTC
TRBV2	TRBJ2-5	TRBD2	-	CASSALAVKQETQYF	TGTGCCAGCAGTGCTCTAGCGGTAAAACAAGAGACCCAGTACTTC
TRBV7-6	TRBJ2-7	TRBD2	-	CASSLGRQAGRGEQYF	TGTGCCAGCAGCTTAGGGAGGCAGGCAGGGAGGGGCGAGCAGTACTTC
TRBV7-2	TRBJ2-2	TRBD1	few	CASSVGTASTGELFF	TGTGCCAGCAGCGTAGGGACAGCAAGCACCGGGGAGCTGTTTTTT
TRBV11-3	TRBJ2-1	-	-	CASSLGTGGARNEQFF	TGTGCCAGCAGCTTAGGCACGGGGGGCGCACGTAATGAGCAGTTCTTC
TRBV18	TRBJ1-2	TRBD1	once	CASSPPQTGDGYTF	TGTGCCAGCTCACCACCGCAGACAGGGGACGGCTACACCTTC